This entry features one T cell receptor (beta chain) sequence. Its target is not known. This record comes from a study of T cell repertoires in cytomegalovirus infection. The wider study: Based on public TCR beta signatures, there were indications of CMV infection and of a matching HLA type.

Study-level points and caveats: Dominant in the ex vivo response were TCR beta clonotypes restricted by HLA-C and specific for CMV. Using cumulative public TCR beta family frequency, the authors identified those who carried CMV together with the relevant HLA.

V lost 0 bases to trimming and J lost 3 bases, with 5 bases between them. This CDR3 has 13 amino acids. The germline CDR1 and CDR2 sequences are MNHEY and SVGEGT. TCRdb re-called the reads with MiXCR, one entry per CDR3 protein. The table includes fewer than 850,000 distinct CDR3 sequences, under 35% detected once. This chain connects TRBV6-2 or TRBV6-3 to TRBJ1-2; D gene unclear. The source material was cultured CD8+ T cells from PBMCs, sampled from culture after CMV antigen stimulation. The sequence came from a human donor in good health (CMV status not recorded). Some clones in this sample may be carry-over from other donors' samples. The CDR3 coding sequence is TGTGCCAGCAGTTACTCGAGGGACTATGGCTACACCTTC. Translated, it gives CASSYSRDYGYTF.